The present entry profiles one T cell receptor (beta chain) with its context. From germline, CDR1 is SGHAT and CDR2 FQDESV (reference sequence). The CDR3 length is 16 residues. After removal of 5 bases from V and 2 bases from J, the junction contained 6 bases not matched to a gene. Using immunoSEQ multiplex PCR, the repertoire was profiled, and TCRdb retains in-frame clones only, with some absent. The table shows about 110,000 clones, with 55% to 75% occurring only once. The sample comes from a study of blood T cell repertoires in COVID-19. Study-level background: T cells, B-cell-depleted T cells, or PBMCs provided the cDNA or gDNA that served as material.

Input material: peripheral blood. This chain joins TRBV11-1 and TRBJ2-3, with 11 positions matching TRBD2. The origin of this receptor is a woman between 35 and 50 years old with acute or convalescent COVID-19. The CDR3 sequence is CASSPLAGGNTDTQYF. The CDR3 DNA reads TGTGCCAGCAGCCCGTTAGCGGGGGGGAACACAGATACGCAGTATTTT. The full variable domain, in which reference TRBV11-1 and TRBJ2-3 provide the parts outside the CDR3, is EAEVAQSPRYKITEKSQAVAFWCDPISGHATLYWYRQILGQGPELLVQFQDESVVDDSQLPKDRFSAERLKGVDSTLKIQPAELGDSAMYLCASSPLAGGNTDTQYFGPGTRLTVL.